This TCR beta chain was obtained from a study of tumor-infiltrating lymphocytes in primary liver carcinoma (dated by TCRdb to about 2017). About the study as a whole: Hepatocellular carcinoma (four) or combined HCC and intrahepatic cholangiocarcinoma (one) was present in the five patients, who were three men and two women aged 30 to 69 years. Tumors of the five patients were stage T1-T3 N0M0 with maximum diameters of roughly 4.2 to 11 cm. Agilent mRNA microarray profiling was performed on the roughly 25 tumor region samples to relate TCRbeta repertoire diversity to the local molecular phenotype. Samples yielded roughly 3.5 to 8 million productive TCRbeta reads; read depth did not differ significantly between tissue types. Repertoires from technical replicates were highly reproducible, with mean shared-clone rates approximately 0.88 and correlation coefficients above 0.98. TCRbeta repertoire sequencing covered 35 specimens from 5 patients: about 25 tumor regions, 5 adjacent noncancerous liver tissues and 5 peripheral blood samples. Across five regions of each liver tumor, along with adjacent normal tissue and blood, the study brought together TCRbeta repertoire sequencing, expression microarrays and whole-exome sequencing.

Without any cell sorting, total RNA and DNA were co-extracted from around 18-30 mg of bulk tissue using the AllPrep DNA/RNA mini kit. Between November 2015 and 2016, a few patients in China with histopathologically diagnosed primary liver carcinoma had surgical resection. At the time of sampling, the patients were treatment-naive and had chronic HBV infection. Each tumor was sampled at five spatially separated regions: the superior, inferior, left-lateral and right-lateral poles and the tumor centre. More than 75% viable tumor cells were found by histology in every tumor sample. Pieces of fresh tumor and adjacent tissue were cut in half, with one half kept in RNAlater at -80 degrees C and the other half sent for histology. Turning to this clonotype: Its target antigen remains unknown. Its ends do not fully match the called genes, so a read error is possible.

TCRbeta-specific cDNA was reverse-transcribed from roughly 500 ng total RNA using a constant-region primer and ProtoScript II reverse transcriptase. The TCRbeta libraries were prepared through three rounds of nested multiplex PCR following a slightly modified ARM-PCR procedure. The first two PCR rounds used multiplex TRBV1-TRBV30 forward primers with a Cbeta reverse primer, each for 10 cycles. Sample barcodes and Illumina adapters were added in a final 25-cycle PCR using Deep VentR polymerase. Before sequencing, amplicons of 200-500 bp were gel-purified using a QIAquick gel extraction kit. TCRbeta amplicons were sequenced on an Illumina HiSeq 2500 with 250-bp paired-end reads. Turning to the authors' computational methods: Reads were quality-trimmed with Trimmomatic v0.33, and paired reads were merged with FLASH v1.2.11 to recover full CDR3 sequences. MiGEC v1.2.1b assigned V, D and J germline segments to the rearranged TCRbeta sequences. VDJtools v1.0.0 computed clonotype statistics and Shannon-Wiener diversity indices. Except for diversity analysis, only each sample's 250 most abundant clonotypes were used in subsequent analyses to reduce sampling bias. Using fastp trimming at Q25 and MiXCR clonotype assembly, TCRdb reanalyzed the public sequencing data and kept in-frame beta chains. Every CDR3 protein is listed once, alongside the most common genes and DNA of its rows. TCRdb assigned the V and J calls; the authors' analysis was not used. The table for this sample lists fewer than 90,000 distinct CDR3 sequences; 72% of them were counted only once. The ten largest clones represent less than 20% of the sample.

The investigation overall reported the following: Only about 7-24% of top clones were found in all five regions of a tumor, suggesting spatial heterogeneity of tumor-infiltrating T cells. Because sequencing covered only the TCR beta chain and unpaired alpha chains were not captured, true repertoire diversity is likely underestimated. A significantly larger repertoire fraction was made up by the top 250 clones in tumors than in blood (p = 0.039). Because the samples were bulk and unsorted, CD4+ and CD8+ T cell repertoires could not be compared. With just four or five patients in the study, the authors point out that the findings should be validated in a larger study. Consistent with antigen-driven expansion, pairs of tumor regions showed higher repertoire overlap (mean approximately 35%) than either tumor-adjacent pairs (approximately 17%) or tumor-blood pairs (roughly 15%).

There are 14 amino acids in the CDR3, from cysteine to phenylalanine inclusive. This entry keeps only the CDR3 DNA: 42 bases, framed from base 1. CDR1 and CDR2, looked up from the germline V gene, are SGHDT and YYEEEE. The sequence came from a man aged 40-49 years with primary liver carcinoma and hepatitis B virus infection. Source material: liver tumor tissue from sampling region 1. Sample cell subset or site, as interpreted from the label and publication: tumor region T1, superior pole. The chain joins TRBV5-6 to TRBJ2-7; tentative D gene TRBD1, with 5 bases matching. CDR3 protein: CASSLGHLRNEQYF. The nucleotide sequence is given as TGCGCCAGCAGCTTGGGGCACTTAAGGAACGAGCAGTACTTC. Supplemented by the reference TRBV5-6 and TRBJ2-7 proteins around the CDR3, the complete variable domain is DAGVTQSPTHLIKTRGQQVTLRCSPKSGHDTVSWYQQALGQGPQFIFQYYEEEERQRGNFPDRFSGHQFPNYSSELNVNALLLGDSALYLCASSLGHLRNEQYFGPGTRLTVT.